These 30 T cell receptor beta chains share one sample of origin, sequenced in a study of graft-versus-host responses after intestinal transplantation. TCRdb's table, derived via immunoSEQ multiplex PCR, lists solely in-frame clones and lacks some. In the table there are around 13,000 clones, 74% of which are singletons. Both intraepithelial and lamina propria lymphocytes were released by processing graft tissue. The starting material was ileum tissue, obtained 16 days after intestinal transplant. The receptors shown here come from a human patient who received an intestinal transplant, so some T cells may come from the graft donor.

The gene calls are TRBV6-5 and TRBJ1-1; tentatively, D is TRBD1 (5 bases). This CDR3 region has 13 residues. Deletions cut 4 bases from V and 3 bases from J, with 9 bases between. The germline gives CDR1 MNHEY, CDR2 SVGAGI. This CDR3 reads CASSLAGYTEAFF. CDR3 nucleotides: TGTGCCAGCAGTTTGGCAGGGTACACTGAAGCTTTCTTT.

The chain couples TRBV12-2 to TRBJ1-4; TRBD1 is the table's D call and was not checked against the DNA. TRBV12-2 counts as a pseudogene. The CDR3 length is 14 residues. The CDR3 DNA reads TGTGCAAGTCGCTTGACAGGAACTAATGAAAAACTGTTTTTT. Its translation: CASRLTGTNEKLFF.

This chain links TRBV6-6 with TRBJ1-3; D may be TRBD1 (5 bases). V was cut by 5 bases and J by 0 bases, with 11 bases left in between. This CDR3 is built from 15 residues. Germline-derived CDR1 and CDR2 are MNHNY and SVGAGI (reference sequence). This chain's CDR3 is CASSPGGDSGNTIYF. The CDR3 bases are TGTGCCAGCAGTCCGGGGGGGGACTCTGGAAACACCATATATTTT.

The V gene is TRBV19, the J gene TRBJ1-2; D gene unclear. CDR1 is LNHDA, CDR2 SQIVND, per germline (reference sequence). The CDR3 totals 13 residues. Trimming shortened V by 3 bases and J by 0 bases, and 5 bases separated the two germline ends. The CDR3 coding sequence is TGTGCCAGTAGTATTTTAGCTAACTATGGCTACACCTTC. This codes for CASSILANYGYTF.

This chain joins TRBV9 and TRBJ1-2; TRBD1 matches at 9 bases. The germline CDR1 and CDR2 sequences are SGDLS and YYNGEE. Germline trimming cut 3 bases from V and 4 bases from J; bases unmatched to any gene: 1. The CDR3 runs 13 residues. This CDR3 reads CASSATGGYGYTF. In nucleotides, the CDR3 is TGTGCCAGCAGCGCGACAGGGGGCTATGGCTACACCTTC.

The genes are TRBV4-2 and TRBJ2-1; 8 bases match TRBD2. With V trimmed by 1 base and J by 3 bases, 8 bases remained unmatched. CDR3 length equals 17 residues. The germline gives CDR1 LGHNA, CDR2 YNFKEQ. CDR3 DNA sequence: TGTGCCAGCAGCCAAGTATTCGGGAGGGGTAGCTACAATGAGCAGTTCTTC. Translated: CASSQVFGRGSYNEQFF.

The J gene is TRBJ1-1, the V gene TRBV10-2, with D maybe TRBD1 (6 bases). CDR1 and CDR2 from the germline V gene are WSHSY and SAAADI. The CDR3 has 12 residues. V was shortened by 10 bases and J by 5 bases, with 14 bases between the two germline ends. CDR3 loop: CATHRERTEAFF. DNA of the CDR3: TGCGCCACCCACAGGGAAAGGACTGAAGCTTTCTTT.

The chain links TRBV27 to TRBJ2-2; 9 bases agree with TRBD2. V trimming: 0 bases; J trimming: 4 bases; junction bases outside the gene matches: 3. The CDR3 is 16 residues long. Germline V gene sequence: CDR1 MNHEY, CDR2 SMNVEV (reference sequence). The CDR3 loop reads CASSLSGLAPTGELFF. CDR3 bases: TGTGCCAGCAGTTTATCAGGACTAGCGCCCACCGGGGAGCTGTTTTTT.

V usage is TRBV7-9 and J usage is TRBJ2-7; 7 positions agree with TRBD1. CDR1 SEHNR and CDR2 FQNEAQ come from the germline V gene (reference sequence). Trimming cost V 5 bases and J 7 bases; bases outside gene matches: 11. This CDR3 contains 14 residues. This CDR3 reads CASSPRQGPKEQYF. As DNA, the CDR3 is TGTGCCAGCAGCCCACGACAGGGTCCGAAAGAGCAGTACTTC.

The J gene is TRBJ2-7, the V gene TRBV6-5, with a tentative D call TRBD2 (6 bases). The V and J ends lost 0 bases and 2 bases respectively, with 14 bases between them. CDR3 length equals 16 residues. CDR1 and CDR2 from the germline V gene are MNHEY and SVGAGI. CDR3 sequence reads: CASSYSGGGRPYEQYF. As DNA, the CDR3 is TGTGCCAGCAGTTACTCAGGCGGAGGGAGGCCCTACGAGCAGTACTTC.

V is TRBV6-5 and J is TRBJ2-7; 10 bases align to TRBD2. Germline V CDR1 and CDR2: MNHEY, SVGAGI. The ends lost 1 base at V and 5 bases at J; junction bases unmatched: 5. There are 15 residues in the CDR3. CDR3 protein: CASSYYPSGRNEQYF. CDR3 DNA: TGTGCCAGCAGTTACTACCCTAGCGGGAGAAACGAGCAGTACTTC.

This clone came up a few times. V usage is TRBV2 and J usage is TRBJ2-3; 14 bases fit TRBD2. The length of the CDR3 is 13 residues. The V and J ends lost 10 bases and 7 bases, in that order; junction bases with no gene match: 4. Germline CDR1 SNHLY, CDR2 FYNNEI. The CDR3 bases are TGTGCCAAGACTAGCGGGGGGGCATATACGCAGTATTTT. Amino acids: CAKTSGGAYTQYF.

Regarding this clone: This CDR3 is also generated by other DNA sequences in the sample. This chain joins TRBV30 and TRBJ1-5; a weak D match, TRBD1 (6 bases). The germline CDR1 and CDR2 sequences are GTSNPN and SVGIG (reference sequence). The CDR3 sequence is 13 residues long. Trimming shortened V by 0 bases and J by 4 bases, and 7 bases separated the two germline ends. CDR3 residues: CAWSVQGNQPQHF. DNA for the CDR3: TGTGCCTGGAGTGTACAGGGAAATCAGCCCCAGCATTTT.

This clone was seen just once. The chain carries TRBV2 and TRBJ2-5; 9 nucleotides line up with TRBD1. The J call may be in error: the DNA end matches TRBJ2-7 better. CDR3 length: 14 residues. The germline CDR1 and CDR2 sequences are SNHLY and FYNNEI. The CDR3 reads CASQSRTGADEQYF. CDR3 nucleotide sequence: TGTGCCAGCCAGAGCAGGACAGGGGCTGACGAGCAGTACTTC.

Comment on this clone: Other DNA sequences of this sample code for an identical CDR3. The rearrangement uses TRBV7-9 and TRBJ1-2, with 8 bases lining up with TRBD1. Germline V gives CDR1 SEHNR, CDR2 FQNEAQ (reference sequence). The CDR3 totals 14 residues. In DNA form, the CDR3 reads TGTGCGACCTGGACAGGGAGGATCAACTATGGCTACACCTTC. Translation: CATWTGRINYGYTF.

V and J are TRBV21-1 and TRBJ2-2; TRBD2 reflects the table's D call only, with no check against the DNA. TRBV21-1 is recorded as a pseudogene. This CDR3 is 18 amino acids long. The CDR3, as DNA: TGTGCCAGCAGCAAAGACTTGGGACTAGCGGGAGATATCGGGGAGCTGTTTTTT. It yields the protein CASSKDLGLAGDIGELFF.

There are a few counts of this clone. This chain links TRBV29-1 with TRBJ1-1; tentatively, D is TRBD1 (6 bases). V was trimmed by 1 base and J by 8 bases, leaving 14 bases between them. Germline loops: CDR1 SQVTM, CDR2 ANQGSEA. The CDR3 contains 13 residues. CDR3 DNA sequence: TGCAGCGTTGAAGTGACATGGGGGCGGGAAGCTTTCTTT. Its protein product is CSVEVTWGREAFF. The whole variable domain, filled in from reference TRBV29-1 and TRBJ1-1, reads SAVISQKPSRDICQRGTSLTIQCQVDSQVTMMFWYRQQPGQSLTLIATANQGSEATYESGFVIDKFPISRPNLTFSTLTVSNMSPEDSSIYLCSVEVTWGREAFFGQGTRLTVV.

This chain joins TRBV5-6 and TRBJ2-5, with D possibly being TRBD1 (5 bases). The CDR3 is 13 residues long. CDR1 is SGHDT and CDR2 is YYEEEE in the germline V gene. The V and J ends lost 2 bases and 9 bases respectively, with 14 bases between them. The CDR3 bases are TGTGCCAGCAGCTTAGGCCTCGTAGGGGCCCAGTACTTC. It translates to CASSLGLVGAQYF.

V gene TRBV30 combines with J gene TRBJ1-2; perhaps TRBD1 as D (5 bases). V shed 0 bases and J shed 5 bases, with 19 bases lying between them. Germline lookup yields CDR1 GTSNPN and CDR2 SVGIG (reference sequence). The CDR3 consists of 16 residues. Here the CDR3 DNA reads TGTGCCTGGAGTGTGCCCGGAGTGGGGCCCCTTTATGGCTACACCTTC. Residues: CAWSVPGVGPLYGYTF.

The chain couples TRBV5-4 to TRBJ2-7; possibly TRBD2 for D (6 bases). The germline gives CDR1 SGHNT, CDR2 YYREEE (reference sequence). V was clipped by 3 bases and J by 4 bases, with 8 bases between them. CDR3 length: 12 residues. The CDR3 DNA reads as TGTGCCAGCAGCTATGGGGGGTACGAGCAGTACTTC. It encodes CASSYGGYEQYF. The full variable domain, in which reference TRBV5-4 and TRBJ2-7 provide the parts outside the CDR3, is ETGVTQSPTHLIKTRGQQVTLRCSSQSGHNTVSWYQQALGQGPQFIFQYYREEENGRGNFPPRFSGLQFPNYSSELNVNALELDDSALYLCASSYGGYEQYFGPGTRLTVT.

A few counts support this clone. The chain joins TRBV5-1 to TRBJ2-3; 11 positions match TRBD2. V trimming: 0 bases; J trimming: 0 bases; junction bases outside the gene matches: 3. The CDR3 is made up of 17 amino acids. CDR1 SGHRS and CDR2 YFSETQ come from the germline V gene. The CDR3: CASSLVGLADSTDTQYF. The CDR3 DNA sequence: TGCGCCAGCAGCTTGGTGGGACTAGCGGATAGCACAGATACGCAGTATTTT.

The chain joins TRBV27 to TRBJ1-2, with D possibly being TRBD1 (5 bases). The V end was cut by 4 bases, the J end by 0 bases, with 6 bases between. Per the germline V gene, CDR1 is MNHEY and CDR2 is SMNVEV (reference sequence). The CDR3 has 13 residues. CDR3 amino acids: CASSWGSNYGYTF. CDR3 bases: TGTGCCAGCAGTTGGGGCTCTAACTATGGCTACACCTTC.

This chain connects TRBV27 to TRBJ2-1; tentatively, D is TRBD2 (6 bases). The CDR3 runs 13 residues. Trimming removed 2 bases at V and 7 bases at J, with 9 bases between. The V gene's germline CDR1 is MNHEY and CDR2 SMNVEV (reference sequence). The CDR3 bases are TGTGCCAGCAGTTTAGGGAGGTTGAATGAGCAGTTCTTC. Its protein is CASSLGRLNEQFF.

This clone was detected only a few times. The chain employs TRBV27 and TRBJ2-7; perhaps TRBD1 as D (5 bases). From germline, CDR1 is MNHEY and CDR2 SMNVEV (reference sequence). Trimming took off 2 bases at V and 5 bases at J, with 13 bases between the two ends. The CDR3 contains 14 residues. This chain's CDR3 is CASSLGRVIDEQYF. The CDR3 DNA reads TGTGCCAGCAGTTTAGGCAGGGTAATCGACGAGCAGTACTTC.

This clone appeared once. V and J are TRBV5-6 and TRBJ2-5, with D unresolved. This CDR3 region has 12 residues. V lost 0 bases to trimming and J lost 7 bases, with 7 bases between them. The germline gives CDR1 SGHDT, CDR2 YYEEEE. The CDR3 here is CASSLDRVTQYF. DNA for the CDR3: TGTGCCAGCAGCTTGGATCGGGTGACCCAGTACTTC.

This chain connects TRBV7-8 to TRBJ1-5, with D possibly matching TRBD1 (5 bases). The CDR3 consists of 15 residues. Germline V CDR1 and CDR2: SGHVS, FQNEAQ. V gave up 4 bases and J gave up 2 bases, with 12 bases separating them. The CDR3, as DNA: TGTGCCAGCAGCTCCCCCGGGGGAGGCAATCAGCCCCAGCATTTT. Translation: CASSSPGGGNQPQHF.

The V gene is TRBV6-6, the J gene TRBJ2-3; 8 nucleotides agree with TRBD2. The CDR3 has 16 residues. J was trimmed by 3 bases and V by 2 bases; bases with no gene match: 7. From germline, CDR1 is MNHNY and CDR2 SVGAGI (reference sequence). The CDR3 DNA reads as TGTGCCAGCAGTTACGGGTCGGGAGGGGGGACAGATACGCAGTATTTT. Its protein is CASSYGSGGGTDTQYF.

The V and J genes are TRBV6-4 and TRBJ2-1, with TRBD1 matching over 9 bases. The CDR3 is made up of 15 amino acids. The V gene end was trimmed by 6 bases and the J gene end by 8 bases; junction bases not matched to a gene: 11. Looked up from germline, CDR1 is MRHNA and CDR2 is SNTAGT. The CDR3 here is CASSKGGQGYDEQFF. Written as DNA, the CDR3 is TGTGCCAGCAGCAAAGGGGGACAGGGATATGATGAGCAGTTCTTC.

The chain uses TRBV11-2 and TRBJ1-1; the D gene is possibly TRBD1 (6 bases). V was pared by 5 bases and J by 0 bases, with 19 bases between. The CDR3 length is 17 residues. Per germline, CDR1 SGHAT and CDR2 FQNNGV. CDR3 amino acids: CASSPVPRGWMNTEAFF. The DNA of the CDR3 is TGTGCCAGCAGCCCAGTCCCAAGGGGGTGGATGAACACTGAAGCTTTCTTT.

About this clone itself: Other DNA sequences of this sample code for an identical CDR3. The genes are TRBV19 and TRBJ2-1; TRBD1 agrees at 7 bases. The CDR3 runs to 11 residues. V gave up 11 bases and J gave up 10 bases; unmatched junction bases: 8. Germline values: CDR1 LNHDA, CDR2 SQIVND (reference sequence). This CDR3 is CAVNRGREQFF. The DNA of the CDR3 is TGTGCCGTTAACAGGGGTCGCGAGCAGTTCTTC. The full variable domain, in which reference TRBV19 and TRBJ2-1 provide the parts outside the CDR3, is DGGITQSPKYLFRKEGQNVTLSCEQNLNHDAMYWYRQDPGQGLRLIYYSQIVNDFQKGDIAEGYSVSREKKESFPLTVTSAQKNPTAFYLCAVNRGREQFFGPGTRLTVL.